This T cell receptor (beta chain) emerged from a study of blood T cell repertoires in COVID-19. Across the whole study: The United States, Italy and Spain were the sources of the acute and convalescent COVID-19 samples. From T cells, B-cell-depleted T cells, or PBMCs came the material, which was cDNA or gDNA.

In the original analysis: Estimation of nucleated cell counts relied on the amplification of reference gene primers. TCRdb keeps only in-frame clones here, not all; method: immunoSEQ multiplex PCR. From that table come the V and J calls and clone size; the DNA was used to work out D and trimming. The profile shows 65,000 to 95,000 clones, roughly 80% of them singletons. This clonotype was sampled from a man older than 75 with active or convalescent COVID-19. The sample was peripheral blood.

The CDR3 is CASVPGLSTDTQYF. The DNA of the CDR3 is TGTGCCAGCGTCCCAGGGCTTAGCACAGATACGCAGTATTTT. The chain joins TRBV9 to TRBJ2-3, with D tentatively TRBD1 (5 bases). Germline CDR1 SGDLS, CDR2 YYNGEE. This CDR3 region has 14 residues. V shed 7 bases and J shed 0 bases, with 12 bases lying between them.